The T cell receptor (beta chain) under discussion was sequenced for a study of high-grade serous ovarian cancer treatment subgroups. Method: immunoSEQ multiplex PCR; TCRdb's copy keeps in-frame clones and lacks some. This table has roughly 3,000 clones, approximately 62% appearing once. Tumor tissue was taken before any definitive surgery or chemotherapy was given. The CDR3 extends over 15 amino acids. Per the germline V gene, CDR1 is MNHNS and CDR2 is SASEGT. V was clipped by 1 base and J by 4 bases, with 11 bases between them. The source of this sequence is a human donor with high-grade serous ovarian cancer. The sample taken for sequencing was tumor tissue. V gene TRBV6-1 combines with J gene TRBJ2-1, with D perhaps TRBD2 (6 bases). CDR3 nucleotide sequence: TGTGCCAGCAGTGAAGACGAGCGGGCTTACAATGAGCAGTTCTTC. This codes for CASSEDERAYNEQFF.